These 14 T cell receptor beta chains were all obtained from the same sample, sequenced in a study of lymphopenia after photon versus proton radiotherapy. Generated by immunoSEQ multiplex PCR, the TCRdb table keeps only in-frame clones and is missing some. The sample lists some 55,000 clones, 80% to 90% occurring once. This material consisted of peripheral blood, taken from a patient treated with photon-based radiotherapy. Receptors were obtained from a man over 45 with gastric cancer.

The rearrangement uses TRBV10-1 and TRBJ2-5; TRBD2 agrees at 11 bases. This CDR3 region has 16 residues. Germline V CDR1 and CDR2: WNHNN, SYGVQD (reference sequence). V dropped 5 bases and J dropped 2; count of bases not matched to a gene: 7. The CDR3 reads CASSTGTSGSQETQYF. The CDR3 DNA sequence: TGCGCCAGCAGTACCGGGACTAGCGGTTCACAAGAGACCCAGTACTTC.

The chain links TRBV30 to TRBJ2-2, with 9 bases identical to TRBD1. Germline values: CDR1 GTSNPN, CDR2 SVGIG (reference sequence). Trimming removed 5 bases from V and 1 base from J; junction bases left unmatched: 14. This CDR3 is 18 amino acids long. In DNA form, the CDR3 reads TGTGCCTGGCGCCGCGGGACAGGGAGTGTAAGGAACACCGGGGAGCTGTTTTTT. Translated: CAWRRGTGSVRNTGELFF.

This clone occurred once. J is TRBJ1-1 and V is TRBV6-1; D is undetermined. Trimming removed 2 bases from V and 3 bases from J, with 28 bases in between. The germline gives CDR1 MNHNS, CDR2 SASEGT. This CDR3 comprises 20 residues. CDR3 DNA: TGTGCCAGCAGTGAACAAATTTACCCGCCTGTGTTCCGACGGCACACTGAAGCTTTCTTT. It yields the protein CASSEQIYPPVFRRHTEAFF.

This chain uses TRBV18 with TRBJ2-7; D is perhaps TRBD1 (5 bases). The germline gives CDR1 KGHSH, CDR2 LQKENI. Trimming stripped 1 base from V and 3 bases from J, with 7 bases between. The CDR3 spans 13 residues. The CDR3 DNA is TGTGCCAGCTCACCACTAGACAGCTACGAGCAGTACTTC. This sequence encodes CASSPLDSYEQYF.

The sample holds a few counts of this clone. The chain recombines TRBV5-1 with TRBJ2-5; 11 bases align to TRBD1. The CDR3 has 16 residues. After removal of 3 bases from V and 0 bases from J, the junction contained 4 bases not matched to a gene. The germline CDR1 and CDR2 sequences are SGHRS and YFSETQ. The chain's CDR3 is CASSSGTGGYQETQYF. For the CDR3, the DNA is TGCGCCAGCAGCTCCGGGACAGGGGGGTACCAAGAGACCCAGTACTTC.

The CDR3 DNA sequence: TGTGCCATCAGTCCCGGAACAGATACGCAGTATTTT. This sequence encodes CAISPGTDTQYF. V and J are TRBV10-3 and TRBJ2-3; no reliable D call. V was clipped by 5 bases and J by 3 bases, with 6 bases between them. The CDR3 contains 12 residues. Per germline, CDR1 ENHRY and CDR2 SYGVKD.

The chain couples TRBV28 to TRBJ2-1; D gene unclear. This CDR3 spans 12 amino acids. Looked up from germline, CDR1 is MDHEN and CDR2 is SYDVKM. The germline V and J ends were trimmed by 8 bases and 4 bases, with 9 bases remaining between them. The CDR3 sequence is CASGVGYNEQFF. The CDR3 DNA reads TGTGCCAGCGGAGTCGGATACAATGAGCAGTTCTTC.

This clone was seen repeatedly, ten times or more. The rearrangement uses TRBV12-5 and TRBJ2-7; 7 bases are a match to TRBD1. Germline V gene data show CDR1 as LGHNT and CDR2 as FRNRAP. The J segment lost 3 bases and the V segment lost 7 bases, leaving 0 bases of the junction unmatched. CDR3 length equals 11 residues. Here the CDR3 reads CASAGGYEQYF. DNA for the CDR3: TGTGCTAGTGCAGGGGGCTACGAGCAGTACTTC.

The gene calls are TRBV18 and TRBJ2-3, with D unclear. V gave up 0 bases and J gave up 0 bases, with 4 bases separating them. CDR3 length equals 14 residues. Germline V gives CDR1 KGHSH, CDR2 LQKENI. This CDR3 is CASSPPSSTDTQYF. CDR3 in DNA: TGTGCCAGCTCACCACCGAGTAGCACAGATACGCAGTATTTT. Looking up the rest from reference TRBV18 and TRBJ2-3 gives the full variable domain: NAGVMQNPRHLVRRRGQEARLRCSPMKGHSHVYWYRQLPEEGLKFMVYLQKENIIDESGMPKERFSAEFPKEGPSILRIQQVVRGDSAAYFCASSPPSSTDTQYFGPGTRLTVL.

The table lists this clone with a few counts. The chain employs TRBV5-1 and TRBJ2-7; tentative D call: TRBD1 (6 bases). V was shortened by 0 bases and J by 2 bases, with 18 bases between the two germline ends. The CDR3 has 17 amino acids. Germline-derived CDR1 and CDR2 are SGHRS and YFSETQ. This CDR3 reads CASSLGHRDNSAYEQYF. The DNA of the CDR3 is TGCGCCAGCAGCTTGGGCCACCGGGACAACTCGGCCTACGAGCAGTACTTC.

This chain uses TRBV28 with TRBJ2-3; 15 nucleotides agree with TRBD2. The V and J ends lost 6 bases and 3 bases, in that order; junction bases with no gene match: 13. In germline, CDR1 is MDHEN, CDR2 SYDVKM. This CDR3 comprises 19 residues. CDR3 residues: CASRRRTSGRVGSTDTQYF. In DNA form, the CDR3 reads TGTGCCAGCAGGAGACGGACTAGCGGGAGGGTGGGGTCTACAGATACGCAGTATTTT.

The count of this clone is one. The genes are TRBV19 and TRBJ2-1, with TRBD2 matching over 10 bases. The V segment lost 1 base and the J segment 8 bases; nucleotides outside the gene matches: 20. The CDR3 runs 20 residues. CDR1 and CDR2 from the germline V gene are LNHDA and SQIVND (reference sequence). The CDR3 bases are TGTGCCAGTAGTATAGCCCCTAGCGGGAGTAGCACCGGACGGGATCATGAGCAGTTCTTC. Translating gives CASSIAPSGSSTGRDHEQFF.

This sequence joins TRBV28 and TRBJ1-1, with D possibly TRBD1 on 5 matching bases. Germline CDR1 MDHEN, CDR2 SYDVKM. CDR3 length: 15 amino acids. V was trimmed by 5 bases and J by 5 bases, leaving 18 bases between them. The CDR3: CASSVLPPGETEAFF. For the CDR3, the DNA is TGTGCCAGCAGTGTCCTCCCGCCGGGGGAGACTGAAGCTTTCTTT.

The chain combines TRBV30 with TRBJ1-3, with D perhaps matching TRBD1 (6 bases). CDR1 and CDR2 from the germline V gene are GTSNPN and SVGIG (reference sequence). CDR3 length: 15 residues. The ends were cut back, 2 bases at V and 3 bases at J, with 14 bases in the middle. CDR3 loop: CAWSPTGSHGNTIYF. The DNA of the CDR3 is TGTGCCTGGAGTCCCACAGGGTCTCATGGAAACACCATATATTTT.